The rows below give T cell receptor beta chains drawn from one sample of a study of Ad26.COV2.S vaccination and SARS-CoV-2 variants. Clones were sequenced by immunoSEQ multiplex PCR, and TCRdb holds only the in-frame ones, with some missing. The repertoire holds around 300,000 clones, with roughly 90% as singletons. Material: peripheral blood, obtained in a trial of Ad26.COV2.S vaccine versus placebo. These receptors were collected from a person between 18 and 65 years old who received the Ad26.COV2.S COVID-19 vaccine or a placebo. Each CDR3 is given with its conserved first and last residue. D genes are given only for firm matches. A clone size is listed for some rows: how often the clone was seen (once, few, many), or a class if it is expanded.

CASSWRPYNEQFF	TGTGCCAGCAGCTGGAGGCCTTACAATGAGCAGTTCTTC	-	-	TRBV9	TRBJ2-1
CASSLSGIYEQYF	TGTGCCAGCAGCTTGAGCGGGATTTACGAGCAGTACTTC	-	TRBD2	TRBV11-3	TRBJ2-7
CASSFLDRGLGYGYTF	TGTGCCAGCAGTTTTCTGGACAGGGGGTTGGGCTATGGCTACACCTTC	many	TRBD1	TRBV28	TRBJ1-2
CASSRGPGGADTQYF	TGCGCCAGCAGCCGCGGGCCGGGAGGGGCAGATACGCAGTATTTT	-	TRBD2	TRBV4-1	TRBJ2-3
CASSQRAGGPDTQYF	TGTGCCAGCAGCCAAAGAGCGGGGGGGCCGGATACGCAGTATTTT	-	TRBD2	TRBV4-2	TRBJ2-3
CASSAGGSAGETQYF	TGTGCCAGCAGCGCGGGGGGATCGGCGGGGGAGACCCAGTACTTC	-	TRBD2	TRBV7-2	TRBJ2-5
CASSDRLQGTPYYEQYF	TGTGCCAGCAGCGACCGATTACAGGGGACTCCCTACTACGAGCAGTACTTC	-	-	TRBV27	TRBJ2-7
CASSLRSPTAYNEQFF	TGTGCCAGCAGCTTAAGATCCCCCACAGCCTACAATGAGCAGTTCTTC	-	-	TRBV7-2	TRBJ2-1
CATSGGDLYGYTF	TGTGCCACCAGTGGTGGGGACCTCTATGGCTACACCTTC	-	-	TRBV24-1	TRBJ1-2
CASSFSGKQETQYF	TGCGCCAGCAGCTTCAGCGGAAAACAAGAGACCCAGTACTTC	-	-	TRBV5-1	TRBJ2-5
CASSYPRRGVGNQPQHF	TGTGCCAGCAGTTACCCCAGAAGAGGGGTTGGCAATCAGCCCCAGCATTTT	-	-	TRBV6-2/TRBV6-3	TRBJ1-5
CASSVASGPTGGYTF	TGTGCCAGCAGCGTAGCGTCCGGACCTACTGGTGGCTACACCTTC	-	-	TRBV9	TRBJ1-2
CAIRNRGLDYGYTF	TGTGCCATTAGAAACAGGGGGCTCGACTATGGCTACACCTTC	-	TRBD1	TRBV19	TRBJ1-2
CASSQGQGNQPQHF	TGTGCCAGCAGCCAAGGTCAGGGGAATCAGCCCCAGCATTTT	-	-	TRBV3-1/TRBV3-2	TRBJ1-5
CASSPDGTPHGELFF	TGTGCCAGCTCACCAGACGGGACTCCTCACGGGGAGCTGTTTTTT	few	-	TRBV18	TRBJ2-2
CASSSRLAATWEQYF	TGTGCCAGCAGCTCTAGACTAGCGGCAACTTGGGAGCAGTACTTC	-	TRBD2	TRBV7-9	TRBJ2-7
CASSSGQRNEKLFF	TGTGCCAGCAGCTCGGGACAGAGAAATGAAAAACTGTTTTTT	-	TRBD1	TRBV7-2	TRBJ1-4
CASSPRALSGNTGELFF	TGTGCCAGCAGCCCCCGCGCTTTGTCGGGGAACACCGGGGAGCTGTTTTTT	-	-	TRBV7-2	TRBJ2-2
CASSSTGTRGF	TGTGCCAGCAGTTCAACCGGGACTAGGGGGTTC	-	-	TRBV28	TRBJ1-2
CASSQFRATNEKLFF	TGCGCCAGCAGCCAATTCAGGGCAACTAATGAAAAACTGTTTTTT	-	-	TRBV4-1	TRBJ1-4
CASRPRGGATGYTF	TGTGCCAGCAGACCTCGGGGGGGCGCAACTGGCTACACCTTC	-	-	TRBV6-5	TRBJ1-2
CASSPEGASPYEQYF	TGTGCCAGCAGCCCAGAGGGGGCGAGCCCCTACGAGCAGTACTTC	-	TRBD1	TRBV7-2	TRBJ2-7
CASSFDRGKGNTIYF	TGTGCCAGCAGCTTCGACAGGGGTAAAGGAAACACCATATATTTT	-	TRBD1	TRBV5-5	TRBJ1-3
CASSQDVWPGKGQYF	TGCGCCAGCAGCCAAGATGTGTGGCCGGGGAAGGGGCAGTACTTC	-	-	TRBV4-3	TRBJ2-7
CASSYSPTPEQYEQYF	TGTGCCAGCAGTTACTCCCCGACCCCAGAGCAGTACGAGCAGTACTTC	-	-	TRBV6-2/TRBV6-3	TRBJ2-7
CASSPGLAFGTQYF	TGTGCCAGCAGCCCGGGACTAGCATTTGGGACCCAGTACTTC	-	TRBD2	TRBV14	TRBJ2-5